This TCR beta chain emerged from a study of T cells in Graves' hyperthyroidism and ophthalmopathy. Study-wide findings and caveats: By a 13 V-J model, ophthalmopathy was set apart from stable hyperthyroidism. The model foresaw ophthalmopathy a median roughly 6.5 months prior to onset.

Diagnostic assessment was based on clinical symptoms, serum thyroxine and TRAb, thyroid ultrasound and orbital computed tomography. The CDR3 loop spans 14 amino acids. Trimming shortened V by 4 bases and J by 2 bases, and 11 bases separated the two germline ends. RNA transcripts were the template for amplifying TCR beta CDR3 regions. Initially, a first-round RT-PCR of the TCR CDR3 employed the HTBI primer set. MiXCR, applied by TCRdb to the multiplex PCR reads, yields one record per CDR3 protein. The sample contains about 570,000 distinct CDR3 sequences, under 60% of which appear only once. With respect to this clonotype: As yet, its antigen is unknown.

The receptor was isolated from an adult woman with Graves' disease, either hyperthyroidism or ophthalmopathy (not recorded which). The genes are TRBV12-3 or TRBV12-4 and TRBJ1-2; perhaps TRBD1 as D (5 bases). Sequencing was done on a sample of peripheral blood or thyroid tissue (not recorded which). In DNA, the CDR3 is TGTGCCAGCAGTTGGCCGGGACGCAACTATGGCTACACCTTC. This encodes CASSWPGRNYGYTF.